This T cell receptor beta chain was identified during a study of identical twins. Study-wide results and limits: With beta out-of-frame sequences, excess sharing by twins was weaker. Excess low generation probability was seen in twin-shared out-of-frame alpha sequences.

A universal primer site arose from template switching, and cDNA bore unique molecular identifiers. TCRdb processed the 5' RACE reads anew with MiXCR; each CDR3 protein has one entry. The sample has around 530,000 distinct CDR3 sequences, 13% to 15% seen once. This clonotype was picked up many times. Its cognate antigen is unknown. This sample was also put to use in a study of yellow fever vaccine responses in identical twins.

Sequenced input: CD4+ T cells sorted from blood. The source of this sequence is a woman aged 18-35 years in good health.

The CDR3 spells CASSQDAYNEQFF. DNA of the CDR3: TGCGCCAGCAGCCAAGACGCGTACAATGAGCAGTTCTTC. The chain couples TRBV4-1 to TRBJ2-1; the D is unclear. This CDR3 has 13 residues. Germline CDR1 is MGHRA and CDR2 is YSYEKL. V was cut by 0 bases and J by 4 bases, with 4 bases left in between.